This entry is about one TCR beta chain. The antigen is not known. Clones were sequenced by immunoSEQ multiplex PCR, and TCRdb holds only the in-frame ones, with some missing. Found here are approximately 2.5 million clones, 93% of them singletons; the top ten hold about 0.38%. This CDR3 is 12 amino acids long. Germline V CDR1 and CDR2: SNHLY, FYNNEI. V lost 1 base, J lost 6 bases, and 7 bases lay in between. Everyone who donated was a Caucasian adult who lived in Nashville, Tennessee. Both subsets, CD45RA+ naive and CD45RA-negative memory, were split from the CD4+ cells. This sample was included in a study of shared clonotypes between healthy human individuals. Study observations and caveats: Generation probabilities of non-shared clonotypes were lower (relative to those shared by all four donors). Generally, naive subsets came out with larger estimated richness than memory subsets.

This chain connects TRBV2 to TRBJ2-7; unclear D gene. The TCR was taken from a young man in good health. Some clones in this sample may be carry-over from other donors' samples. The sequenced sample consisted of naive CD4+ T cells from PBMCs. Subset noted: CD45RA+ positively selected. The CDR3 is CASSEEWGEQYF. The CDR3 DNA follows: TGTGCCAGCAGTGAAGAGTGGGGCGAGCAGTACTTC.